This entry lists 22 T cell receptor beta chains sequenced from one sample in a study of T-cell memory formation after mild COVID-19. TCRdb re-called the 5' RACE reads with MiXCR, one entry per CDR3 protein. There are more than 150,000 distinct CDR3 sequences in the sample; about 18% occur only once, and about 4% lies in the top ten. Input material: PBMCs or a T cell subset sorted from them (not recorded which). All receptors come from a young man who had mild COVID-19 (a few samples of this study predate the infection). Cell type and time point are not known.

This clonotype was picked up a small number of times. The rearrangement links TRBV10-2 to TRBJ1-2; D not resolved. V was pared by 2 bases and J by 7 bases, with 11 bases between. CDR1 and CDR2 (germline): WSHSY, SAAADI. This CDR3 region has 13 residues. CDR3 nucleotides: TGCGCCAGCAGTGAGAGCGGCGGGGTTGGCTACACCTTC. It is translated as CASSESGGVGYTF.

As to this clonotype: A read error may explain this, as a much larger clone is one base away. V gene TRBV10-3 combines with J gene TRBJ2-1; 12 bases fit TRBD2. Germline values: CDR1 ENHRY, CDR2 SYGVKD. CDR3 length equals 13 residues. CDR3 region: CDTLAGGRNEQFF. The CDR3 DNA follows: TGTGACACCCTAGCGGGGGGGCGAAATGAGCAGTTCTTC.

This clonotype occurred a few times. The chain is built from TRBV3-1 and TRBJ1-1, with 7 bases fitting TRBD1. The CDR3 is 13 amino acids. Germline V CDR1 and CDR2: LGHDT, YNNKEL (reference sequence). The V and J ends lost 1 base and 8 bases, in that order; junction bases with no gene match: 4. CDR3 region: CASSQGTGLEAFF. As DNA, the CDR3 is TGTGCCAGCAGCCAAGGGACAGGCCTCGAAGCTTTCTTT.

Only a few counts were recorded for this clonotype. The rearrangement links TRBV5-1 to TRBJ2-3; 8 nucleotides line up with TRBD1. Germline-derived CDR1 and CDR2 are SGHRS and YFSETQ. V lost 5 bases, J lost 5 bases, and 10 bases stayed unmatched. The length of the CDR3 is 15 residues. The CDR3 DNA reads TGCGCCAGCAGGGTCCGGACAGGGAGAGGAGATACGCAGTATTTT. Translating it yields CASRVRTGRGDTQYF.

The J gene is TRBJ2-3, the V gene TRBV10-3, with TRBD2 identical over 9 bases. Germline V gene data show CDR1 as ENHRY and CDR2 as SYGVKD. V gave up 7 bases and J gave up 2 bases; unmatched junction bases: 13. The CDR3 is made up of 17 amino acids. The CDR3 region is CAIMGGISGGSTDTQYF. The CDR3 DNA follows: TGTGCCATCATGGGCGGCATAAGCGGGGGGTCCACAGATACGCAGTATTTT.

As DNA, the CDR3 is TGTGCCAGCAGTCCCCGAACCTTGACAGGGGCTCTTGCCGGGGAGCTGTTTTTT. This sequence encodes CASSPRTLTGALAGELFF. The V and J genes are TRBV6-2 or TRBV6-3 and TRBJ2-2; the match to TRBD1 covers 8 bases. The CDR3 is 18 residues long. V dropped 5 bases and J dropped 6; count of bases not matched to a gene: 17. Germline values: CDR1 MNHEY, CDR2 SVGEGT.

CDR3 in amino acids: CATSEPGTGSYEQYF. The DNA for the CDR3 is TGTGCCACCAGCGAACCCGGGACAGGGAGCTACGAGCAGTACTTC. The chain is built from TRBV15 and TRBJ2-7; the match to TRBD1 covers 9 bases. The junction had 8 bases not matched to a gene; V was cut back by 5 bases and J by 3 bases. Per the germline V gene, CDR1 is LNHNV and CDR2 is YYDKDF (reference sequence). This CDR3 comprises 15 residues.

This clonotype showed up just a few times. The V gene is TRBV12-3 or TRBV12-4, the J gene TRBJ1-1, with 8 bases that match TRBD1. The CDR3 sequence is 13 residues long. The trim removed 6 bases at V and 4 bases at J, leaving 4 bases unmatched. CDR3 nucleotides: TGTGCCAGCAGCAGGGGGCGAGGCACTGAAGCTTTCTTT. This codes for CASSRGRGTEAFF.

A few counts support this clonotype. The gene calls are TRBV7-9 and TRBJ2-3, with D perhaps matching TRBD1 or TRBD2 (6 bases each). V gave up 2 bases and J gave up 4 bases, with 10 bases separating them. This CDR3 is built from 14 residues. In germline, CDR1 is SEHNR, CDR2 FQNEAQ (reference sequence). The CDR3 loop reads CASSLTGAADTQYF. The CDR3 DNA is TGTGCCAGCAGCTTAACGGGGGCCGCAGATACGCAGTATTTT. The whole variable domain, filled in from reference TRBV7-9 and TRBJ2-3, reads DTGVSQNPRHKITKRGQNVTFRCDPISEHNRLYWYRQTLGQGPEFLTYFQNEAQLEKSRLLSDRFSAERPKGSFSTLEIQRTEQGDSAMYLCASSLTGAADTQYFGPGTRLTVL.

The chain employs TRBV6-5 and TRBJ1-2; D is uncertain. V lost 8 bases and J lost 8, with 6 bases in between. The CDR3 length is 9 residues. Per germline, CDR1 MNHEY and CDR2 SVGAGI. DNA of the CDR3: TGTGCCAGCCTTAGGGGCTACACCTTC. This sequence encodes CASLRGYTF.

This clonotype was detected only a few times. The genes are TRBV2 and TRBJ2-5; 10 bases map to TRBD2. V lost 6 bases and J lost 6; bases outside the gene matches: 7. The CDR3 has 14 residues. Germline V CDR1 and CDR2: SNHLY, FYNNEI. CDR3 sequence: CASSPLAGLKTQYF. The CDR3 bases are TGTGCCAGCAGCCCACTAGCGGGGTTGAAGACCCAGTACTTC.

The chain employs TRBV9 and TRBJ2-5; TRBD2 aligns across 7 bases. CDR1 SGDLS and CDR2 YYNGEE come from the germline V gene. Trimming removed 3 bases from V and 5 bases from J; junction bases left unmatched: 10. This CDR3 spans 15 amino acids. Here the CDR3 DNA reads TGTGCCAGCAGCGCCGATAGCGGGCCGCGGGAGACCCAGTACTTC. This gives the protein CASSADSGPRETQYF. Looking up the rest from reference TRBV9 and TRBJ2-5 gives the full variable domain: DSGVTQTPKHLITATGQRVTLRCSPRSGDLSVYWYQQSLDQGLQFLIQYYNGEERAKGNILERFSAQQFPDLHSELNLSSLELGDSALYFCASSADSGPRETQYFGPGTRLLVL.

This clonotype was counted many times. The chain combines TRBV5-1 with TRBJ1-2; a possible D gene is TRBD1 (5 bases). Trimming shortened V by 0 bases and J by 3 bases, and 9 bases separated the two germline ends. Germline CDR1 is SGHRS and CDR2 is YFSETQ. The CDR3 length is 14 residues. The CDR3 region is CASSLEGKDYGYTF. In DNA, the CDR3 is TGCGCCAGCAGCTTGGAGGGGAAGGACTATGGCTACACCTTC.

This clonotype showed up just a few times. The genes are TRBV6-2 or TRBV6-3 and TRBJ1-1, with D possibly matching TRBD1 (6 bases). This CDR3 has 14 residues. V lost 2 bases, J lost 3 bases, and 10 bases lay in between. Germline CDR1 MNHEY, CDR2 SVGEGT. CDR3 sequence reads: CASSYQGPDTEAFF. CDR3 DNA: TGTGCCAGCAGTTACCAGGGGCCTGACACTGAAGCTTTCTTT.

The V call is TRBV7-2, the J call TRBJ2-3; the D gene is possibly TRBD2 (5 bases). The CDR3 runs 17 residues. V lost 1 base and J 5 bases, leaving 19 bases between the germline ends. The germline V gene encodes CDR1 SGHTA and CDR2 FQGNSA. CDR3 amino acids: CASSLGPWADSGDTQYF. For the CDR3, the DNA is TGTGCCAGCAGCTTAGGACCTTGGGCGGACTCTGGAGATACGCAGTATTTT.

The J gene is TRBJ1-5, the V gene TRBV19; D remains ambiguous. This CDR3 comprises 15 residues. V was clipped by 3 bases and J by 3 bases, with 12 bases between them. Germline V gene data show CDR1 as LNHDA and CDR2 as SQIVND (reference sequence). Here the CDR3 reads CASSMIGQINQPQHF. In DNA, the CDR3 is TGTGCCAGTAGTATGATAGGGCAGATCAATCAGCCCCAGCATTTT.

The chain joins TRBV4-1 to TRBJ2-5; D ambiguous. CDR1 is MGHRA, CDR2 YSYEKL, per germline. The CDR3 runs to 14 residues. V was clipped by 0 bases and J by 4 bases, with 9 bases between them. The CDR3 protein is CASSQDSSRETQYF. The CDR3 DNA follows: TGCGCCAGCAGCCAAGATTCCAGCAGAGAGACCCAGTACTTC.

The table lists this clonotype with a few counts. V is TRBV5-1 and J is TRBJ2-3; the match to TRBD2 covers 8 bases. Trimming removed 5 bases from V and 1 base from J; junction bases left unmatched: 3. This CDR3 spans 14 amino acids. Germline V gives CDR1 SGHRS, CDR2 YFSETQ. The CDR3 loop reads CASRQTSGTDTQYF. CDR3 DNA: TGCGCCAGCAGGCAGACTAGCGGCACAGATACGCAGTATTTT.

CDR3 sequence: CAISEGQDETEAFF. The DNA for the CDR3 is TGTGCCATCAGTGAGGGACAGGATGAGACTGAAGCTTTCTTT. This chain links TRBV10-3 with TRBJ1-1; 7 nucleotides align to TRBD1. CDR3 size: 14 residues. Germline assignment: CDR1 ENHRY and CDR2 SYGVKD. The ends lost 2 bases at V and 5 bases at J; junction bases unmatched: 5.

This clonotype was seen more than once but under ten times. The V and J genes are TRBV4-3 and TRBJ1-2; a possible D gene is TRBD1 (5 bases). Trimming removed 4 bases from V and 5 bases from J, with 17 bases in between. The germline CDR1 and CDR2 sequences are LGHNA and YSLEER. The CDR3 has 15 residues. In nucleotides, the CDR3 is TGCGCCAGCAGCCTAGCGGGGACTCCCCATTATGGCTACACCTTC. This sequence encodes CASSLAGTPHYGYTF.

The rearrangement links TRBV7-8 to TRBJ2-2; 8 positions agree with TRBD1. This CDR3 is built from 17 residues. The trim removed 6 bases at V and 5 bases at J, leaving 14 bases unmatched. Germline CDR1 is SGHVS and CDR2 is FQNEAQ. CDR3: CASRSGTGSAVTGELFF. The CDR3 coding sequence is TGTGCCAGCAGATCCGGGACAGGCTCCGCCGTGACCGGGGAGCTGTTTTTT.

The gene calls are TRBV20-1 and TRBJ2-7; D is undetermined. This CDR3 has 14 amino acids. V was trimmed by 5 bases and J by 0 bases, leaving 14 bases between them. Per the germline V gene, CDR1 is DFQATT and CDR2 is SNEGSKA (reference sequence). This CDR3 is CSARLGGYSYEQYF. In DNA, the CDR3 is TGCAGTGCTCGCCTTGGCGGTTACTCCTACGAGCAGTACTTC.